This T cell receptor (beta chain) came from a study of cytomegalovirus exposure and HLA in healthy donors. The donors gave bone marrow, and they were healthy. PCR involved 60 Vbeta and 13 Jbeta primers. The assay was immunoSEQ multiplex PCR, and TCRdb's table has in-frame clones only and misses some. The sample holds about 150,000 clones, nearly 80% seen once. The germline V gene encodes CDR1 SGHDT and CDR2 YYEEEE. With 3 bases removed from V and 8 bases from J, the gap between germline ends came to 20 bases. The CDR3 runs 15 residues. The J gene is TRBJ1-1, the V gene TRBV5-6, with D perhaps TRBD1 (6 bases). The receptor was derived from a man aged 25-40 years in good health and CMV-seropositive. The specimen sequenced was PBMCs. In DNA form, the CDR3 reads TGTGCCAGCAGCTCGGTCATAGGGAACAGGGTAGAAGCTTTCTTT. Its translation is CASSSVIGNRVEAFF.